This T cell receptor beta chain was recovered during a study of T cell repertoires in cytomegalovirus infection (dated by TCRdb to the late 2010s). In the study overall: Recently identified HLA-C-restricted CMV epitopes, whose presentation resists viral immunomodulation, were targeted by peptide stimulations together with well-studied HLA-B-restricted epitopes. Because public TCR beta signatures pointed to carriage of CMV infection together with the matching HLA type, the HLA type of each donor mattered for the analysis. Results the study describes overall, beyond this receptor: In both this cohort and an independent roughly 330-donor cohort, the cumulative frequency of public TCR beta family members distinguished carriers of CMV infection plus the relevant HLA type. The ex vivo response was dominated by HLA-C-restricted CMV-specific TCR beta clonotypes, which also provided the single most frequent clonotype in two of eight donors.

This clonotype was picked up many times. The antigen this receptor binds is unknown. The input lacks base qualities; no much larger clone sits a single base away. The treatment or condition label of this sample denotes: in vitro stimulation with specific CMV peptide epitopes to enrich CMV-specific T cells. This sample was sequenced with an Illumina HiSeq 1500. The public reads were reprocessed in TCRdb via fastp at Q25 and MiXCR, keeping in-frame beta chains. Each record represents a unique CDR3 protein, reported with the most common genes and DNA among its rows. Within this sample are a few hundred thousand distinct CDR3 sequences, with 25% of them counted one time only. Of the sample, more than 10% falls within the top ten clones. This TCR came from a human donor in good health (CMV status not recorded). Some clones in this sample may be carry-over from other donors' samples. The sequences come from cultured PBMCs, collected from culture after CMV antigen stimulation.

The CDR3 here reads CASSPDGRGDQPQHF. The DNA is TGTGCCAGCAGTCCGGACGGTCGAGGGGATCAGCCCCAGCATTTT. This chain is built from TRBV12-3 or TRBV12-4 and TRBJ1-5, with TRBD1 tentatively as D gene (5 bases match). The CDR3 starts with the cysteine, ends with the phenylalanine, and has 15 residues. Solely the CDR3 DNA is kept, with 45 bases framed from the first base. Deletion took 5 bases off V and 5 bases off J, with a span of 16 bases between the germline ends.